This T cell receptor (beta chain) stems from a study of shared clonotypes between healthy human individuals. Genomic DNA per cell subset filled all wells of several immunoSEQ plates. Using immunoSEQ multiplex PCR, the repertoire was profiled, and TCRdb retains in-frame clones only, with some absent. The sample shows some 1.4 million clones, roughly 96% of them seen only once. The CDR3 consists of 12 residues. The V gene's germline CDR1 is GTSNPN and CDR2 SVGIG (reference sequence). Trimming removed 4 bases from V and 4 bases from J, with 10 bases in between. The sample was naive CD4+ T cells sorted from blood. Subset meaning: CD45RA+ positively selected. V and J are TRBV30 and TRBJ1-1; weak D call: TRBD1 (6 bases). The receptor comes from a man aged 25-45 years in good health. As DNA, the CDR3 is TGTGCCTGGACACAGGGTGGCACTGAAGCTTTCTTT. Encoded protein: CAWTQGGTEAFF.